A single sample gave rise to the 25 T cell receptor beta chains below, sequenced in a study of cytomegalovirus exposure and HLA in healthy donors (dated by TCRdb to 2016 to 2017). Library generation was performed with the immunoSEQ multiplex PCR assay. For the multiplex PCR, a mixture combining 60 forward primers for TCR Vbeta segments and 13 reverse primers for TCR Jbeta segments was used. The clones in this table, taken by TCRdb from immuneACCESS, are in-frame only. Not every clone is retained; where verified, under half of the shortfall comes from an unresolved V gene, and the cause of the rest is unknown. The sample profile shows about 100,000 clones; about 81% of them were found once. Together, the top ten hold 10% of the sample. The sample taken for sequencing was PBMCs. Source of these receptors: a man aged 50 to 60 in good health and CMV-seronegative.

The CDR3 reads CASSFRGQALGYGYTF. The CDR3 bases are TGTGCCAGCAGTTTCCGCGGACAGGCCCTGGGCTATGGCTACACCTTC. The J gene is TRBJ1-2, the V gene TRBV28; 7 bases align to TRBD1. The CDR3 has 16 amino acids. The V gene end was trimmed by 3 bases and the J gene end by 4 bases; junction bases not matched to a gene: 11. Germline V gene lookup returns CDR1 MDHEN and CDR2 SYDVKM.

The chain combines TRBV19 with TRBJ2-1, with D tentatively TRBD2 (6 bases). This CDR3 is 14 amino acids long. V was clipped by 7 bases and J by 4 bases, with 14 bases between them. Per the germline V gene, CDR1 is LNHDA and CDR2 is SQIVND (reference sequence). The CDR3, as DNA: TGTGCCAGTAAAAGGGCTAGCGCATACAATGAGCAGTTCTTC. It is translated as CASKRASAYNEQFF.

V and J are TRBV6-1 and TRBJ1-2; D gene ambiguous. The germline gives CDR1 MNHNS, CDR2 SASEGT. Trimming stripped 5 bases from V and 4 bases from J, with 8 bases between. This CDR3 spans 12 amino acids. The CDR3 DNA reads as TGTGCCAGCAGTAGGGAGCCCTATGGCTACACCTTC. This codes for CASSREPYGYTF.

This chain joins TRBV15 and TRBJ2-5; the D gene is possibly TRBD1 (5 bases). The V end lost 0 bases, the J end lost 4 bases, and 9 bases lay between the germline ends. There are 14 residues in the CDR3. CDR1 and CDR2 (germline): LNHNV, YYDKDF (reference sequence). CDR3 loop: CATSRDQGPETQYF. In DNA form, the CDR3 reads TGTGCCACCAGCAGAGACCAGGGCCCAGAGACCCAGTACTTC.

The rearrangement links TRBV5-1 to TRBJ2-5, with a weak D call TRBD1 (6 bases). V was clipped by 0 bases and J by 2 bases, with 11 bases between them. CDR3 size: 15 residues. Germline CDR1 and CDR2: SGHRS and YFSETQ. The CDR3 coding sequence is TGCGCCAGCAGCTTGGACCCTAGGGGGCAAGAGACCCAGTACTTC. Its protein is CASSLDPRGQETQYF.

This chain uses TRBV19 with TRBJ2-1; TRBD2 matches at 7 bases. In germline, CDR1 is LNHDA, CDR2 SQIVND (reference sequence). The CDR3 is 17 residues long. The V segment lost 2 bases and the J segment 3 bases; nucleotides outside the gene matches: 10. The CDR3, as DNA: TGTGCCAGTAGTATACCCCCAGTAGCGGGTTACTACAATGAGCAGTTCTTC. Translated, it gives CASSIPPVAGYYNEQFF.

This clone has just a few counts. V gene TRBV7-8 combines with J gene TRBJ2-7; possible D gene TRBD1, 5 bases. V was cut by 1 base and J by 4 bases, with 8 bases left in between. This CDR3 is built from 13 residues. Looked up from germline, CDR1 is SGHVS and CDR2 is FQNEAQ. The DNA of the CDR3 is TGTGCCAGCAGCTTAGACCAGGGTTACGAGCAGTACTTC. It codes for CASSLDQGYEQYF.

The chain combines TRBV15 with TRBJ2-5; no firm D call. The CDR3 length is 15 residues. Germline CDR1 LNHNV, CDR2 YYDKDF (reference sequence). The germline V and J ends were trimmed by 4 bases and 4 bases, with 16 bases remaining between them. The CDR3 loop is CATSTFSQSLETQYF. The CDR3 bases are TGTGCCACCAGCACCTTTTCCCAGTCGTTAGAGACCCAGTACTTC.

With respect to this clone: In the same sample, other DNA sequences code for this CDR3. V usage is TRBV18 and J usage is TRBJ1-5, with a tentative D call TRBD1 (5 bases). This CDR3 is 14 amino acids long. The germline CDR1 and CDR2 sequences are KGHSH and LQKENI. The V and J ends lost 2 bases and 3 bases respectively, with 8 bases between them. The DNA of the CDR3 is TGTGCCAGCTCACCAGGGGCAGACAATCAGCCCCAGCATTTT. This encodes CASSPGADNQPQHF.

Comment on this clone: One end of the junction fails to match germline, which may point to a read error. This rearrangement joins TRBV11-1 to TRBJ2-3; a weak D match, TRBD2 (6 bases). The CDR3 runs 14 residues. Germline CDR1 reads SGHAT; CDR2 reads FQDESV (reference sequence). In DNA form, the CDR3 reads TGTGCCAGCCGCTTAGGGGACTCCAGGGATACGCAGTATTTT. Its protein is CASRLGDSRDTQYF.

This clone was recorded at least ten times. This rearrangement joins TRBV4-2 to TRBJ2-1, with D possibly being TRBD1 (5 bases). V was trimmed by 0 bases and J by 15 bases, leaving 18 bases between them. Germline V gene data show CDR1 as LGHNA and CDR2 as YNFKEQ. This CDR3 is 14 amino acids long. The CDR3 is CASSQDIGVESLFF. Here the CDR3 DNA reads TGTGCCAGCAGCCAAGATATAGGGGTGGAGAGTCTGTTCTTC.

The rearrangement links TRBV7-8 to TRBJ1-1; tentative D call: TRBD1 (6 bases). V gave up 4 bases and J gave up 10 bases, with 10 bases separating them. The CDR3 contains 11 residues. In germline, CDR1 is SGHVS, CDR2 FQNEAQ. CDR3 region: CASSSGQLAFF. The CDR3 bases are TGTGCCAGCAGCTCCGGACAGTTAGCTTTCTTT.

This clone was found once. The chain employs TRBV9 and TRBJ2-1, with 9 bases fitting TRBD1. The trim removed 4 bases at V and 0 bases at J, leaving 17 bases unmatched. CDR1 is SGDLS and CDR2 is YYNGEE in the germline V gene. The CDR3 length is 20 residues. CDR3 in amino acids: CASSSWGRQGVGGSYNEQFF. For the CDR3, the DNA is TGTGCCAGCAGCTCCTGGGGCAGACAGGGGGTCGGAGGCTCCTACAATGAGCAGTTCTTC. The whole variable domain, remainder taken from reference TRBV9 and TRBJ2-1, is DSGVTQTPKHLITATGQRVTLRCSPRSGDLSVYWYQQSLDQGLQFLIQYYNGEERAKGNILERFSAQQFPDLHSELNLSSLELGDSALYFCASSSWGRQGVGGSYNEQFFGPGTRLTVL.

The V and J genes are TRBV7-9 and TRBJ2-6; a possible D gene is TRBD1 (8 bases). From germline, CDR1 is SEHNR and CDR2 FQNEAQ (reference sequence). Deletions cut 2 bases from V and 0 bases from J, with 11 bases between. The CDR3 runs 17 residues. The CDR3 coding sequence is TGTGCCAGCAGCTTATACAGGGGGGGCTCTGGGGCCAACGTCCTGACTTTC. Residues: CASSLYRGGSGANVLTF.

This clone came up once. This rearrangement joins TRBV29-1 to TRBJ1-2; no reliable D call. V was trimmed by 3 bases and J by 0 bases, leaving 11 bases between them. The length of the CDR3 is 14 residues. From germline, CDR1 is SQVTM and CDR2 ANQGSEA. The CDR3 sequence: CSVDKGGTNYGYTF. The CDR3, as DNA: TGCAGCGTTGATAAGGGAGGGACTAACTATGGCTACACCTTC.

The chain joins TRBV9 to TRBJ2-5; 10 bases line up with TRBD2. The CDR3 contains 17 residues. Germline V gene data show CDR1 as SGDLS and CDR2 as YYNGEE. Trimming removed 4 bases from V and 5 bases from J; junction bases left unmatched: 14. CDR3: CASSILPSGRALETQYF. CDR3 coding DNA: TGTGCCAGCAGCATTCTTCCCAGCGGGAGGGCCCTGGAGACCCAGTACTTC.

The rearrangement joins TRBV4-3 to TRBJ2-1; D may be TRBD2 (5 bases). The CDR3 runs to 18 residues. Between the trimmed V and J ends, which lost 2 bases and 0 bases, there was a span of 17 bases. Germline loops: CDR1 LGHNA, CDR2 YSLEER. In DNA form, the CDR3 reads TGCGCCAGCAGCCAAAATTCCTTAAGCGGCTTCTCCTACAATGAGCAGTTCTTC. Translating gives CASSQNSLSGFSYNEQFF.

The V and J genes are TRBV7-6 and TRBJ2-7; 9 nucleotides line up with TRBD2. The CDR3 spans 15 residues. The germline gives CDR1 SGHVS, CDR2 FNYEAQ. V shed 5 bases, J shed 3 bases, and the junction held 8 bases outside the gene matches. The CDR3 DNA sequence: TGTGCCAGCAGCAATAGCGGGAGCAATATCTACGAGCAGTACTTC. Residues: CASSNSGSNIYEQYF.

CDR3 nucleotide sequence: TGTGCCAGCAGTGTCCAGGGCGGTGCCACCGGGGAGCTGTTTTTT. Protein sequence: CASSVQGGATGELFF. The chain uses TRBV2 and TRBJ2-2; D might be TRBD1 (5 bases). Germline lookup yields CDR1 SNHLY and CDR2 FYNNEI. V was cut by 4 bases and J by 4 bases, with 13 bases left in between. The CDR3 runs 15 residues.

V gene TRBV28 combines with J gene TRBJ2-7; maybe TRBD2 (5 bases). Trimming took off 8 bases at V and 6 bases at J, with 17 bases between the two ends. Germline V gene data show CDR1 as MDHEN and CDR2 as SYDVKM. This CDR3 has 13 residues. The CDR3 reads CASGWRAGVEQYF. The CDR3 DNA reads TGTGCCAGCGGGTGGCGGGCCGGGGTCGAGCAGTACTTC.

The chain joins TRBV4-1 to TRBJ1-1; possible D gene TRBD1, 5 bases. This CDR3 comprises 11 residues. Germline loops: CDR1 MGHRA, CDR2 YSYEKL. The germline V and J ends were trimmed by 7 bases and 4 bases, with 7 bases remaining between them. The CDR3 DNA follows: TGCGCCAGCATGGGGCTCACTGAAGCTTTCTTT. Translated, it gives CASMGLTEAFF.

The DNA for the CDR3 is TGTGCCAGCAGTCCATTCCGGTTTACTTCTGGGGCCAACGTCCTGACTTTC. This sequence encodes CASSPFRFTSGANVLTF. The chain is built from TRBV7-9 and TRBJ2-6; no clear D gene. This CDR3 has 17 residues. Trimming pared 6 bases from V and 1 base from J, leaving 16 bases between. The V gene's germline CDR1 is SEHNR and CDR2 FQNEAQ (reference sequence). Full variable domain (outside the CDR3, taken from reference TRBV7-9 and TRBJ2-6): DTGVSQNPRHKITKRGQNVTFRCDPISEHNRLYWYRQTLGQGPEFLTYFQNEAQLEKSRLLSDRFSAERPKGSFSTLEIQRTEQGDSAMYLCASSPFRFTSGANVLTFGAGSRLTVL.

The chain carries TRBV19 and TRBJ1-2; 12 positions match TRBD1. This CDR3 is 14 amino acids long. Trimming removed 4 bases from V and 8 bases from J; junction bases left unmatched: 5. Germline CDR1 LNHDA, CDR2 SQIVND (reference sequence). The CDR3 nucleotides read TGTGCCAGTAGTACCCGGGACAGGGGGCTCGGCTACACCTTC. Translated: CASSTRDRGLGYTF.

The chain has TRBV19 and TRBJ1-5, with 7 positions matching TRBD1. Germline V gives CDR1 LNHDA, CDR2 SQIVND (reference sequence). The CDR3 sequence is 15 residues long. J lost 5 bases, V lost 7 bases, and 11 bases had no gene match. This CDR3 is CASKGATGNYQPQHF. The CDR3 DNA sequence: TGTGCCAGTAAAGGCGCGACAGGGAATTATCAGCCCCAGCATTTT.

This chain uses TRBV28 with TRBJ2-1; 12 nucleotides align to TRBD2. With V trimmed by 6 bases and J by 2 bases, 14 bases remained unmatched. The CDR3 runs to 19 residues. CDR1 MDHEN and CDR2 SYDVKM come from the germline V gene. Here the CDR3 reads CASRPPGLAGGGAYNEQFF. For the CDR3, the DNA is TGTGCCAGCAGACCTCCCGGGCTAGCGGGAGGGGGAGCCTACAATGAGCAGTTCTTC.